This TCR beta chain was found in a study of blood T cell repertoires in COVID-19. The wider study: From the United States, Italy and Spain came samples of acute and convalescent COVID-19. PBMCs, B-cell-depleted T cells, or T cells provided the cDNA or gDNA that made up the material.

How the authors handled the data: Researchers report that nucleated cell counts were estimated from reference gene primer amplification. Clones were read by immunoSEQ multiplex PCR, and TCRdb kept only the in-frame ones, dropping some. V and J calls and clone size are those listed in that table; D and trimming were worked out from the DNA. The table includes 39,000 or so clones, approximately 85% detected once. CDR1 and CDR2 from the germline V gene are GTSNPN and SVGIG (reference sequence). The CDR3 is made up of 14 amino acids. The ends lost 5 bases at V and 6 bases at J; junction bases unmatched: 11.

This clonotype originated in a man in his forties with active or convalescent COVID-19. The specimen was peripheral blood. The chain combines TRBV30 with TRBJ2-5, with 8 bases aligning to TRBD2. The CDR3 here is CAWGTGGAEKTQYF. CDR3 sequence (DNA): TGTGCCTGGGGGACCGGGGGGGCCGAAAAGACCCAGTACTTC.